The TCR beta chain under discussion was sequenced for a study of Graves' ophthalmopathy and Graves' hyperthyroidism listed by TCRdb under 2018. A note on the overall study: A patient counted as having stable hyperthyroidism if there was no progression to ophthalmopathy within 18 months of follow-up. Once sampling was done, hyperthyroidism patients were given methimazole at a starting dose of 30 mg daily, while ophthalmopathy patients were given high-dose intravenous methylprednisolone. T-cell repertoires of thyroid tissue and blood were compared in a handful of hyperthyroidism patients. An independent validation cohort comprised 18 hyperthyroidism patients and around 16 patients who later progressed from hyperthyroidism to ophthalmopathy. In total, around 130 blood samples were TCR-sequenced: 43 ophthalmopathy, some 75 hyperthyroidism and some 17 hyperthyroidism-to-ophthalmopathy patients. TCR beta repertoire signatures were used to distinguish Graves' ophthalmopathy from Graves' hyperthyroidism and to predict progression to ophthalmopathy. A discovery set of 100 patients (approximately 45 ophthalmopathy, fewer than 60 stable hyperthyroidism) was enrolled to explore V-J signatures distinguishing ophthalmopathy from hyperthyroidism. What the work shows at the level of the full study, not this receptor alone: Most expanded thyroid clonotypes with frequency above 0.001 were also detected in blood, suggesting blood repertoires may reflect the thyroid immune response. In validation, the model predicted ophthalmopathy progression with 55% to 71% sensitivity and 72.22% specificity; 12 predicted patients were CT-confirmed with GO in a median of approximately six months. No statistical method was used to set the sample size in advance, and the investigators knew which group each participant was assigned to. In cross-validation, the 13-signature model distinguished ophthalmopathy from stable hyperthyroidism with around 90% sensitivity and roughly 81% specificity, while in the test set the corresponding values were 80% and 75%.

Comments on this clonotype: It lacks a known antigen. Per-base quality was not reported, and no clone a single base away is much larger than it.

TCR beta CDR3 regions were amplified from RNA transcripts for repertoire sequencing. A first-round RT-PCR used HTBI primers with the Qiagen OneStep RT-PCR kit, followed by a second-round multiplex PCR, size selection and purification. Libraries were sequenced paired-end with 100 bp reads on an Illumina HiSeq2000. The paper's data handling went like this. SOAPnuke was used for read processing, and reads with adapters, uncalled bases, a mean Phred below 15, or no exact constant-primer or identifier match were discarded. COPE v1.2.5 was used to merge the high-quality paired reads. Unique nucleotide sequences were defined as clonotypes and aligned to IMGT TRB V, D and J references using MiTCR v1.1. Only V-J combinations with frequency above 0.0001 were analysed, covering approximately 99% of repertoires. For each V-J combination, a TCR clonal expansion and chaos score was defined as the ratio of F50 clonal expansion to chaos observed in the TCRdist matrix. Welch's t-statistics and random forest were used to narrow the features down to 13 V-J combinations, which were then fed into a naive Bayes classifier. The Morisita-Horn index was used to measure how similar the thyroid and blood repertoires were. Using fastp trimming at Q25 and MiXCR clonotype assembly, TCRdb reanalyzed the public sequencing data and kept in-frame beta chains. Duplicate CDR3 protein sequences are folded into a single record with the most common DNA and genes. The V and J calls, along with clone size, are taken from TCRdb and not from the paper's own processing. This sample has 560,000 or so distinct CDR3 sequences in its table, and under 40% of those were observed once. Clones ranked in the top ten supply about 4.2% of the sample.

Patients with hyperthyroidism were aged 18 to 65 years, had been newly diagnosed, and had a disease duration of less than 2 months. Patients were excluded if they had other autoimmune diseases, uncontrolled infections, pregnancy or lactation. Diagnosis was based on clinical symptoms, serum thyroxine, TRAb, thyroid ultrasound and orbital computed tomography. Trizol reagent was used to extract the total RNA, and its quality was then checked on an Agilent 2100 Bioanalyzer. The CDR3 runs 14 amino acids, cysteine and phenylalanine included. The only DNA kept is the CDR3, 42 bases in frame from the first base. V has 1 base trimmed and J has 6 bases trimmed; junction bases matching no gene number 3. Via the germline V gene, CDR1 is SGDLS and CDR2 YYNGEE.

The sequence is built from TRBV9 and TRBJ2-1; 8 bases in between match TRBD2. The TCR comes from an adult man with Graves' hyperthyroidism. The sample consisted of peripheral blood or thyroid tissue (not recorded which). For the CDR3, the sequence is CASSVFGTSNEQFF. The DNA sequence is given as TGTGCCAGCAGCGTATTTGGGACTAGCAATGAGCAGTTCTTC.